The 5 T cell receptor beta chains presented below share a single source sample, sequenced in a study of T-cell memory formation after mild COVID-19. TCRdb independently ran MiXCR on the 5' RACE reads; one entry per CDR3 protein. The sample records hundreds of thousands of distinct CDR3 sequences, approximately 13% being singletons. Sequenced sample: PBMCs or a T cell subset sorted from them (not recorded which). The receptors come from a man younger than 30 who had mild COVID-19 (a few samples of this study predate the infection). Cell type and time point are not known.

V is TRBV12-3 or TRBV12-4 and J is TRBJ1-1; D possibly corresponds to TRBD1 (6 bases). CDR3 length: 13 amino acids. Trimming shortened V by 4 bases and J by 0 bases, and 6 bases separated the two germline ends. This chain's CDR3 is CASSWDMNTEAFF. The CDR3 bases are TGTGCCAGCAGTTGGGACATGAACACTGAAGCTTTCTTT.

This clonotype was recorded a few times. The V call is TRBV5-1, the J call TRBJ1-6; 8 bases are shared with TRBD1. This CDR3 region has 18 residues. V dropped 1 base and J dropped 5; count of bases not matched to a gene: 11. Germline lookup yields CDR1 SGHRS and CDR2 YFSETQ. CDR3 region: CASSLTGGFRFDNSPLHF. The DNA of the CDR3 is TGCGCCAGCAGCTTGACAGGGGGGTTTCGTTTCGATAATTCACCCCTCCACTTT.

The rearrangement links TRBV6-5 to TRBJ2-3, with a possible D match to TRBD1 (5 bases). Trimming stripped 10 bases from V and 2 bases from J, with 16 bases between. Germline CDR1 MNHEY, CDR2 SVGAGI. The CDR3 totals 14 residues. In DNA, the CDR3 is TGTGCCACCCAGGGATCAGGGTACACAGATACGCAGTATTTT. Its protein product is CATQGSGYTDTQYF.

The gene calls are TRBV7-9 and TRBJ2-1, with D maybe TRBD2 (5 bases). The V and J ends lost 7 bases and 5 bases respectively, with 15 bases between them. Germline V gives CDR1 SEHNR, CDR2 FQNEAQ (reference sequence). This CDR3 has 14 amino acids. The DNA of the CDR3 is TGTGCCAGCAAAACATTTACGGGGAACAATGAGCAGTTCTTC. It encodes CASKTFTGNNEQFF. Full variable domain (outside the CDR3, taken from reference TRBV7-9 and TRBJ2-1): DTGVSQNPRHKITKRGQNVTFRCDPISEHNRLYWYRQTLGQGPEFLTYFQNEAQLEKSRLLSDRFSAERPKGSFSTLEIQRTEQGDSAMYLCASKTFTGNNEQFFGPGTRLTVL.

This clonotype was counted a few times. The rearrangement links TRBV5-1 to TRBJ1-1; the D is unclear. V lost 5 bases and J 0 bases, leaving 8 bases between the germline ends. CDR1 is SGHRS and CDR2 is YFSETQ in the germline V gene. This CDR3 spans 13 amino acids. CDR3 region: CASSTAMNTEAFF. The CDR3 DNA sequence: TGCGCCAGCAGTACGGCCATGAACACTGAAGCTTTCTTT.